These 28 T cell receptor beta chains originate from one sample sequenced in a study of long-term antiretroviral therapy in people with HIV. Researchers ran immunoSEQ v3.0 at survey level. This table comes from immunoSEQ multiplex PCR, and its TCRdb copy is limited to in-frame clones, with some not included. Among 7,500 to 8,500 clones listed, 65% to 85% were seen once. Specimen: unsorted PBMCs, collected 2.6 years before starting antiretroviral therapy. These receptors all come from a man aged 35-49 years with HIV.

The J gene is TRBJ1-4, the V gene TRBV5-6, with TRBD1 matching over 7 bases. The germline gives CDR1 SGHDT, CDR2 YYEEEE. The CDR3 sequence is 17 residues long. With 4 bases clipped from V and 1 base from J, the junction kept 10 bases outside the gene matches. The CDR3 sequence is CASSLQQGTLTNEKLFF. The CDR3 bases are TGTGCCAGCAGCCTTCAACAGGGGACGCTAACTAATGAAAAACTGTTTTTT.

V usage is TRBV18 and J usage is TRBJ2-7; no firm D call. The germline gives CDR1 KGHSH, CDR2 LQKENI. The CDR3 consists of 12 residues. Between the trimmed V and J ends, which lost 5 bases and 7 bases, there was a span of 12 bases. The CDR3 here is CASSESVQEQYF. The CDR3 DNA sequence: TGTGCCAGCTCAGAATCCGTTCAAGAGCAGTACTTC.

The CDR3 DNA is TGTGCCAGCAGTGATCCGGGAGACAATGAGCAGTTCTTC. It yields the protein CASSDPGDNEQFF. The chain combines TRBV25-1 with TRBJ2-1; perhaps TRBD2 as D (6 bases). CDR3 length equals 13 residues. V gave up 3 bases and J gave up 5 bases, with 8 bases separating them. Per the germline V gene, CDR1 is MGHDK and CDR2 is SYGVNS.

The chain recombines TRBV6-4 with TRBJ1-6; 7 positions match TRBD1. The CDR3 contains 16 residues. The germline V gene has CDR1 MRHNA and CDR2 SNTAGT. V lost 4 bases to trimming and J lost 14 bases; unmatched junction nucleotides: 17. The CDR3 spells CASSAIPGTASSSLHF. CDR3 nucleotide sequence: TGTGCCAGCAGTGCCATCCCCGGGACAGCGTCCTCATCCCTCCACTTT.

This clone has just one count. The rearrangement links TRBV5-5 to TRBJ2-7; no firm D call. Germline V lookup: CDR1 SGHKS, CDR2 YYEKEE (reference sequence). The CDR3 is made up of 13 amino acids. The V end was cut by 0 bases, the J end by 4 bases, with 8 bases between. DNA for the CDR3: TGTGCCAGCAGCTTGGCCAGCTATTACGAGCAGTACTTC. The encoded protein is CASSLASYYEQYF.

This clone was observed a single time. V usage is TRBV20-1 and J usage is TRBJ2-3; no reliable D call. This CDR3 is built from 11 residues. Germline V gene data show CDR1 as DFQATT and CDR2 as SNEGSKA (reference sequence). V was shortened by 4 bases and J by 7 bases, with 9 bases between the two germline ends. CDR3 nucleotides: TGCAGTGCTACCCCTGTGAATACGCAGTATTTT. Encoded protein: CSATPVNTQYF.

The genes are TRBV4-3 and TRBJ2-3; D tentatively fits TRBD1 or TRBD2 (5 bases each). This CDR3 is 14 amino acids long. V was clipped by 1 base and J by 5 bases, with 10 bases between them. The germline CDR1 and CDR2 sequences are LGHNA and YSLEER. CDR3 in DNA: TGCGCCAGCAGCCAAGTTATGGGGGTAGATACGCAGTATTTT. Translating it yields CASSQVMGVDTQYF.

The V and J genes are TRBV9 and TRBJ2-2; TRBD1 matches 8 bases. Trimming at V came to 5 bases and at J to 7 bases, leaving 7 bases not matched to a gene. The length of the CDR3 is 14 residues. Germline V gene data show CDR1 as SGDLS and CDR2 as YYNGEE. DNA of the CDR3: TGTGCCAGCAGAGACCGGACAGGGATCGGGGAGCTGTTTTTT. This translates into CASRDRTGIGELFF. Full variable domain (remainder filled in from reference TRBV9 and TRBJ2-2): DSGVTQTPKHLITATGQRVTLRCSPRSGDLSVYWYQQSLDQGLQFLIQYYNGEERAKGNILERFSAQQFPDLHSELNLSSLELGDSALYFCASRDRTGIGELFFGEGSRLTVL.

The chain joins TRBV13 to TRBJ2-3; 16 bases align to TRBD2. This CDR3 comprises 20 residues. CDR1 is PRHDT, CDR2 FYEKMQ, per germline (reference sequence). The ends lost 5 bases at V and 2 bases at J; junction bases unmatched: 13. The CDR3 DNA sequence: TGTGCCAGCAGCCCCCAGGGGGGGACTAGCGGGGGGGCCAACACAGATACGCAGTATTTT. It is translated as CASSPQGGTSGGANTDTQYF.

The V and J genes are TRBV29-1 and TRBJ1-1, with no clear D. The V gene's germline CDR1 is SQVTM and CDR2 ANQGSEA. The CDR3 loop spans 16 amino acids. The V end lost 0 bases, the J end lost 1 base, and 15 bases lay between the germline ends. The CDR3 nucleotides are TGCAGCGTTGAAGATAAGTGGGAACACCCGAACACTGAAGCTTTCTTT. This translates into CSVEDKWEHPNTEAFF. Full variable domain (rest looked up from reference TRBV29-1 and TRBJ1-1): SAVISQKPSRDICQRGTSLTIQCQVDSQVTMMFWYRQQPGQSLTLIATANQGSEATYESGFVIDKFPISRPNLTFSTLTVSNMSPEDSSIYLCSVEDKWEHPNTEAFFGQGTRLTVV.

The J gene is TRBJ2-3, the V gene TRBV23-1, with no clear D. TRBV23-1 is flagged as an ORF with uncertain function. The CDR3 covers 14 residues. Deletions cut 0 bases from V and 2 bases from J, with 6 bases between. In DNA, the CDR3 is TGCGCCAGCAGTCAATCTGAACACACAGATACGCAGTATTTT. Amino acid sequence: CASSQSEHTDTQYF.

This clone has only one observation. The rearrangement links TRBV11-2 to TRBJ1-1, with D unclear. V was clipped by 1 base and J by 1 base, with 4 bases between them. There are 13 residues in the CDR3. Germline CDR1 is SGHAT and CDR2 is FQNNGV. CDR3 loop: CASSLGGNTEAFF. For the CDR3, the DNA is TGTGCCAGCAGCTTAGGGGGGAACACTGAAGCTTTCTTT.

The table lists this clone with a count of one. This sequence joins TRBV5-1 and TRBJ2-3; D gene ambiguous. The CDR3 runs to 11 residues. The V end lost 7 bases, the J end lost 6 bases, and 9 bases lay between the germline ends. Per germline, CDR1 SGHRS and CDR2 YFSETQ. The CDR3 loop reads CASGRGDTQYF. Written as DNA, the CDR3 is TGCGCCAGCGGCCGTGGGGATACGCAGTATTTT.

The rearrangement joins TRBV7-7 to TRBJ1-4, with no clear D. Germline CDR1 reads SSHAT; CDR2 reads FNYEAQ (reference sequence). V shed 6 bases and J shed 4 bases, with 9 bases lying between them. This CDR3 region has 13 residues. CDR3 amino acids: CASSQAVNEKLFF. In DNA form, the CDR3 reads TGTGCCAGCAGTCAGGCAGTTAATGAAAAACTGTTTTTT. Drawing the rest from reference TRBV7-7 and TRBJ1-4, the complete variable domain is GAGVSQSPRYKVTKRGQDVTLRCDPISSHATLYWYQQALGQGPEFLTYFNYEAQPDKSGLPSDRFSAERPEGSISTLTIQRTEQRDSAMYRCASSQAVNEKLFFGSGTQLSVL.

DNA of the CDR3: TGTGCCAGCAGTTCCCGGACACGGAGCTCTGGAAACACCATATATTTT. Amino acid sequence: CASSSRTRSSGNTIYF. The chain links TRBV6-5 to TRBJ1-3; a weak D match, TRBD1 (5 bases). Germline CDR1 is MNHEY and CDR2 is SVGAGI. V was clipped by 4 bases and J by 0 bases, with 13 bases between them. There are 16 residues in the CDR3.

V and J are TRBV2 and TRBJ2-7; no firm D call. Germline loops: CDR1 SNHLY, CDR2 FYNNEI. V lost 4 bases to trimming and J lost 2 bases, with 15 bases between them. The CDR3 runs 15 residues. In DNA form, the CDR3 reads TGTGCCAGCAGTGTTTCGTACCCCCCTACCTACGAGCAGTACTTC. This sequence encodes CASSVSYPPTYEQYF.

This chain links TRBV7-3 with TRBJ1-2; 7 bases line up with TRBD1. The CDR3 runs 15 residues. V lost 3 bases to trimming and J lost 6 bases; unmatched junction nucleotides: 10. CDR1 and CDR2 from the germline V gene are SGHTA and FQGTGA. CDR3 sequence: CASSFRTGTEDGYTF. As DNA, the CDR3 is TGTGCCAGCAGCTTTCGTACCGGGACAGAGGATGGCTACACCTTC.

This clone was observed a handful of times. CDR3 sequence reads: CASSWGEGEQYF. The CDR3 nucleotides are TGTGCCAGCAGCTGGGGGGAGGGGGAGCAGTACTTC. This chain joins TRBV6-6 and TRBJ2-7; 7 bases line up with TRBD2. V shed 6 bases and J 7 bases; nucleotides not matched to a gene: 6. From germline, CDR1 is MNHNY and CDR2 SVGAGI (reference sequence). CDR3 size: 12 residues.

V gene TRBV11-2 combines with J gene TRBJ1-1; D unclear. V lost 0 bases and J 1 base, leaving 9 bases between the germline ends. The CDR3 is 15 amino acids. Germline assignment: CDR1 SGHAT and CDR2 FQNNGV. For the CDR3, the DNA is TGTGCCAGCAGCTTAGAATGGTCCCCGAACACTGAAGCTTTCTTT. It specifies CASSLEWSPNTEAFF.

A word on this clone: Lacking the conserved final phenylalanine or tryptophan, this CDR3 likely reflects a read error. CDR3 in amino acids: CASSPTSGATGELFI. Here the CDR3 DNA reads TGTGCCAGCAGCCCCACTAGCGGGGCTACCGGGGAGCTGTTTATT. This chain uses TRBV7-6 with TRBJ2-2; TRBD2 aligns across 10 bases. The CDR3 loop spans 15 amino acids. J lost 5 bases, V lost 5 bases, and 5 bases had no gene match. Germline-derived CDR1 and CDR2 are SGHVS and FNYEAQ.

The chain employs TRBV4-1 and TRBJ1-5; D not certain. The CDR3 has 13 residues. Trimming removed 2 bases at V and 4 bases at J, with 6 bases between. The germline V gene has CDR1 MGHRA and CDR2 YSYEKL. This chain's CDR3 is CASSQLVNQPQHF. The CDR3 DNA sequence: TGCGCCAGCAGCCAACTCGTGAATCAGCCCCAGCATTTT.

CDR3 residues: CASSLGRGQGLYYGYTF. CDR3 DNA: TGCGCCAGCAGCTTGGGGCGAGGACAGGGCCTTTACTATGGCTACACCTTC. The V gene is TRBV5-1, the J gene TRBJ1-2, with TRBD1 identical over 8 bases. Germline-derived CDR1 and CDR2 are SGHRS and YFSETQ. The V segment lost 0 bases and the J segment 3 bases; nucleotides outside the gene matches: 10. CDR3 length: 17 amino acids.

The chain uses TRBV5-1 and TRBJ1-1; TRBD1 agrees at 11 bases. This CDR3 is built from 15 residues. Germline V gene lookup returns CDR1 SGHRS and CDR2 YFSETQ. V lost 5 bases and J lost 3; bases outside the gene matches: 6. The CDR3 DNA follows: TGCGCCAGCAGTCAGGACAGGGGGCCCCACACTGAAGCTTTCTTT. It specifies CASSQDRGPHTEAFF.

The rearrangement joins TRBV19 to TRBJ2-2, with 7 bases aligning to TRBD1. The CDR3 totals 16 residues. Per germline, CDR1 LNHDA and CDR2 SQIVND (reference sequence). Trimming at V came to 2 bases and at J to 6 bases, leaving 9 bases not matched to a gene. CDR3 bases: TGTGCCAGTAGTATACGGGACAGCCTAGGGGCCGGGGAGCTGTTTTTT. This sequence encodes CASSIRDSLGAGELFF.

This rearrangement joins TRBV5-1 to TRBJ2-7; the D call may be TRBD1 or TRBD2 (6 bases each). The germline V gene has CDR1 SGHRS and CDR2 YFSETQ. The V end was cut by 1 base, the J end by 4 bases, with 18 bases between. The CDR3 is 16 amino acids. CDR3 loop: CASSLTSGAWAYEQYF. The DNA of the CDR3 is TGCGCCAGCAGCTTGACGTCGGGGGCTTGGGCTTACGAGCAGTACTTC.

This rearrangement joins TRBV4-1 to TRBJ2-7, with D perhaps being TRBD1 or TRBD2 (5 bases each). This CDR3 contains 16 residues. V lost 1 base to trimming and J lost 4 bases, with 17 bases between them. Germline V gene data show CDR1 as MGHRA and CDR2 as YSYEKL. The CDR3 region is CASSQVGGFGAYEQYF. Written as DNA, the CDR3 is TGCGCCAGCAGCCAAGTCGGCGGGTTTGGGGCGTACGAGCAGTACTTC.

The CDR3 region has the DNA TGTGCCAGCAGTTTAGAGGGGGGTCCCTACGAGCAGTACTTC. Its protein product is CASSLEGGPYEQYF. This sequence joins TRBV5-6 and TRBJ2-7; D possibly uses TRBD1 or TRBD2 (6 bases each). Germline CDR1 reads SGHDT; CDR2 reads YYEEEE. The V end lost 5 bases, the J end lost 2 bases, and 14 bases lay between the germline ends. CDR3 length: 14 residues.

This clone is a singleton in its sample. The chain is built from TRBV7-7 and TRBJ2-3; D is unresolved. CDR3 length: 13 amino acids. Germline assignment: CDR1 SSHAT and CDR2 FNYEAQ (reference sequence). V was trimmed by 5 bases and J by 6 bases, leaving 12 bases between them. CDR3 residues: CASSSNIGDTQYF. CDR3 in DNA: TGTGCCAGCAGCAGTAATATCGGGGATACGCAGTATTTT. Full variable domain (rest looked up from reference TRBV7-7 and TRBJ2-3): GAGVSQSPRYKVTKRGQDVTLRCDPISSHATLYWYQQALGQGPEFLTYFNYEAQPDKSGLPSDRFSAERPEGSISTLTIQRTEQRDSAMYRCASSSNIGDTQYFGPGTRLTVL.